This T cell receptor beta chain appears in the sequencing data of a study of glioma-infiltrating T cells after dendritic cell vaccination. Study-level background: Dendritic cells derived from monocytes and pulsed with autologous tumor lysate formed the vaccine. Regarding the study as a whole: Complete blood and tumor specimen sets were limited to few patients.

The CDR3 has 14 residues. The germline CDR1 and CDR2 sequences are MNHEY and SVGAGI. The V end was cut by 6 bases, the J end by 7 bases, with 15 bases between. Noted time point: after dendritic cell vaccination, including at tumor progression/relapse. The immunoSEQ assay amplified TCRB CDR3 from up to 2 ug DNA. TCRdb's copy holds only in-frame clones and misses some; the assay was immunoSEQ multiplex PCR. The repertoire holds more than 70,000 clones, with around 87% as singletons. Turning to this clone: The antigen is not known.

The source is a human donor with glioblastoma. The source material was blood, sampled after dendritic cell vaccination. The chain links TRBV6-5 to TRBJ1-4; maybe TRBD1 (6 bases). The CDR3 sequence: CASSPAGASEKLFF. In nucleotides, the CDR3 is TGTGCCAGCAGCCCAGCAGGGGCAAGTGAAAAACTGTTTTTT.